This T cell receptor (beta chain) emerged from a study of blood T cells in healthy people across ages. Looking at the study overall: About one barcoded beta molecule per two T cells was the capture yield of template switching.

The CDR3 totals 13 residues. The junction had 4 bases not matched to a gene; V was cut back by 5 bases and J by 10 bases. The germline gives CDR1 SGHAT, CDR2 FQNNGV. The second PCR ran about 6 to 12 cycles with a sample-barcoded 5' primer and J-beta primers. The template-switch adaptor was a 5' adaptor with 12 random nucleotides. It tagged each cDNA molecule. TCRdb recomputed calls from the 5' RACE reads with MiXCR, one row per CDR3 protein. The sample holds about 640,000 distinct CDR3 sequences, roughly 43% seen once. Whole-study results and caveats: It was found that TCR beta diversity correlated strongly with the percentage of naive T cells. No conclusive comparison of naive versus antigen-experienced cells was possible with unsorted PBMCs.

This clonotype has just a few counts. The antigen remains undetermined. This TCR came from a man older than 75 in good health. Sequences were obtained from blood. The V gene is TRBV11-2, the J gene TRBJ2-7; TRBD2 aligns across 14 bases. The CDR3 here is CASSRLAGGRQYF. CDR3 DNA: TGTGCCAGCAGCAGACTAGCGGGGGGGCGTCAGTACTTC.